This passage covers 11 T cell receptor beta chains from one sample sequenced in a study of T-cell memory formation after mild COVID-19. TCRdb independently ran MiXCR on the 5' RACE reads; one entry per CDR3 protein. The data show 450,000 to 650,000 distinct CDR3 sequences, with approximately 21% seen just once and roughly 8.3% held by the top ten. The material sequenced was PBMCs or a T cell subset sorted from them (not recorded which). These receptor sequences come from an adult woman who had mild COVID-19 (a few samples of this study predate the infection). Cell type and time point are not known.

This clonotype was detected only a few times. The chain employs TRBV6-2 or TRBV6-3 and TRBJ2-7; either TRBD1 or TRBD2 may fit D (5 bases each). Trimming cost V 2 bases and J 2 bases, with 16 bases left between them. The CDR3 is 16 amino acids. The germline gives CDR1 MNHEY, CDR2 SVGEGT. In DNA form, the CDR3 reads TGTGCCAGCAGTTACGTGGGACGGTCAGGGCCCTACGAGCAGTACTTC. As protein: CASSYVGRSGPYEQYF.

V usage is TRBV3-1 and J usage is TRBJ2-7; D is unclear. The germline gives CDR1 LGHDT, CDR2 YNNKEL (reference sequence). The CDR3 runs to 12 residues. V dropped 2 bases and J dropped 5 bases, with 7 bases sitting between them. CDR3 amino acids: CASSQSGDEQYF. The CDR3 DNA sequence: TGTGCCAGCAGCCAAAGTGGAGACGAGCAGTACTTC.

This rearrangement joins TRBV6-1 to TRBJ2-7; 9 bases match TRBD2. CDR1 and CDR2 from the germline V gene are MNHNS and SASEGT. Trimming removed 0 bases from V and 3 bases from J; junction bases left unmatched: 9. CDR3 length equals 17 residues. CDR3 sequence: CASSEAFDLAGLYEQYF. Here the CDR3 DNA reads TGTGCCAGCAGTGAAGCGTTTGATCTAGCGGGACTCTACGAGCAGTACTTC.

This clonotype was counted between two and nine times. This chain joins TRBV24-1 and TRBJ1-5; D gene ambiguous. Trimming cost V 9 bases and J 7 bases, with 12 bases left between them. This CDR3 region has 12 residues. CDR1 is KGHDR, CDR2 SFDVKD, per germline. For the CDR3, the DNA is TGTGCCACCGGAACCATGGGACAGCCCCAGCATTTT. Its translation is CATGTMGQPQHF.

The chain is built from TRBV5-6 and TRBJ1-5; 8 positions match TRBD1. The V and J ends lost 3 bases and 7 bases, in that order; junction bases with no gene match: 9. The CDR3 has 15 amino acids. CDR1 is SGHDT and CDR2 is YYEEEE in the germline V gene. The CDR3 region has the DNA TGTGCCAGCAGCTCCGGACAGGGTTCGCGCCAGCCCCAGCATTTT. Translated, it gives CASSSGQGSRQPQHF.

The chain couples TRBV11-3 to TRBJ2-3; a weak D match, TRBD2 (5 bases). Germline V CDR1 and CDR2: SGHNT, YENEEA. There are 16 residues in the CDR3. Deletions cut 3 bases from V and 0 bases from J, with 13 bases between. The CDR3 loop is CASSLRYAGSTDTQYF. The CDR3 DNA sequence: TGTGCCAGCAGCTTGAGGTACGCGGGCAGCACAGATACGCAGTATTTT.

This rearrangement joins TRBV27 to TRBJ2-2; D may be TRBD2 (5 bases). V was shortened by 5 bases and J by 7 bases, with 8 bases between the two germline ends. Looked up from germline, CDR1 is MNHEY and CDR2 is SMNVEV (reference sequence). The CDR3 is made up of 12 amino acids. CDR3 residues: CASSGSIGELFF. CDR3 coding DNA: TGTGCCAGCAGTGGGAGTATCGGGGAGCTGTTTTTT.

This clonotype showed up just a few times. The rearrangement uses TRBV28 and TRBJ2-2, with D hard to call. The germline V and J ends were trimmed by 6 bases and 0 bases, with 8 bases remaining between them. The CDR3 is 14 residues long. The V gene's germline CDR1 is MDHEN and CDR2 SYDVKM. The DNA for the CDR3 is TGTGCCAGCAGCCCTTCTTCGAACACCGGGGAGCTGTTTTTT. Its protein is CASSPSSNTGELFF.

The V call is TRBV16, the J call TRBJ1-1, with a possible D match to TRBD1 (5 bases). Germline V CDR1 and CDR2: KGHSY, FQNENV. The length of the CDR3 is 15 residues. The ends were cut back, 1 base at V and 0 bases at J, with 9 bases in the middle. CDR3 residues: CASSQFQGLNTEAFF. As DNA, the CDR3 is TGTGCCAGCAGCCAATTTCAGGGCTTGAACACTGAAGCTTTCTTT.

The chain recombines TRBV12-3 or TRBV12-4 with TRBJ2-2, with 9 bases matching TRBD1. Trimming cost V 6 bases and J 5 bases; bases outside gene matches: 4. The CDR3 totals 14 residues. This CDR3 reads CASRGTGWTGELFF. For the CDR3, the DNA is TGTGCCAGCAGGGGGACAGGGTGGACCGGGGAGCTGTTTTTT.

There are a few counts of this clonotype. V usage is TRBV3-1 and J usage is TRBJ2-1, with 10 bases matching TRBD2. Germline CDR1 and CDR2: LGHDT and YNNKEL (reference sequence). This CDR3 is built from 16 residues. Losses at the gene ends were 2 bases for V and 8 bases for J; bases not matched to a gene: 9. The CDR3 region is CASSQTSGALGHEQFF. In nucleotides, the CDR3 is TGTGCCAGCAGCCAAACTAGCGGGGCTTTAGGACATGAGCAGTTCTTC.